These 15 T cell receptor beta chains were all obtained from the same sample, sequenced in a study of beta chain features in type 1 diabetes. Study findings and constraints: There was a moderate but significant shortening of TCRB CDR3s in all four CD4+ subsets of Type 1 diabetes patients.

All of the isolated RNA was reverse transcribed, so expressed TCRB transcripts were sequenced. Repertoires were generated with immunoSEQ multiplex PCR, while TCRdb's copy carries only in-frame clones and drops some. The table records more than 250,000 clones, around 22% of them present only once. No cognate antigen is known for these TCRs. The sequenced sample was naive CD4+ T cells from blood. The origin of the receptors is a woman in her twenties or thirties with type 1 diabetes.

The chain employs TRBV27 and TRBJ2-1, with 8 positions matching TRBD1. From germline, CDR1 is MNHEY and CDR2 SMNVEV (reference sequence). The CDR3 runs to 15 residues. Trimming took 2 bases from V and 8 from J; bases not matched to a gene: 8. CDR3 in amino acids: CASSLRTGRFDEQFF. CDR3 in DNA: TGTGCCAGCAGTTTACGGACAGGGAGGTTCGATGAGCAGTTCTTC.

This clone has just a few counts. The chain has TRBV29-1 and TRBJ2-3; D gene uncertain. V was clipped by 4 bases and J by 2 bases, with 10 bases between them. This CDR3 contains 13 residues. Germline CDR1 SQVTM, CDR2 ANQGSEA. CDR3 in amino acids: CSVVTRHTDTQYF. Here the CDR3 DNA reads TGCAGCGTTGTGACTCGCCACACAGATACGCAGTATTTT.

The table lists this clone with a few counts. The chain carries TRBV4-1 and TRBJ2-7, with 10 bases that match TRBD2. J was trimmed by 4 bases and V by 0 bases; bases with no gene match: 9. From germline, CDR1 is MGHRA and CDR2 YSYEKL. This CDR3 has 17 residues. The CDR3 nucleotides are TGCGCCAGCAGCCAAGATCGAGGAGCGGGAGGGAAGTACGAGCAGTACTTC. The encoded protein is CASSQDRGAGGKYEQYF.

This clone was counted only a few times. This chain connects TRBV7-2 to TRBJ1-5; 7 bases line up with TRBD1. The length of the CDR3 is 13 residues. Trimming removed 4 bases from V and 7 bases from J; junction bases left unmatched: 4. Germline V lookup: CDR1 SGHTA, CDR2 FQGNSA. The DNA of the CDR3 is TGTGCCAGCAGCTCCGCAGGGGGACAGCCCCAGCATTTT. It codes for CASSSAGGQPQHF.

This rearrangement joins TRBV5-1 to TRBJ2-7, with D possibly TRBD1 on 6 matching bases. The germline V gene encodes CDR1 SGHRS and CDR2 YFSETQ. Trimming shortened V by 2 bases and J by 4 bases, and 16 bases separated the two germline ends. The CDR3 spans 15 residues. DNA of the CDR3: TGCGCCAGCAGCTTTTCATCAGGGGCGGATTACGAGCAGTACTTC. Protein product: CASSFSSGADYEQYF.

The rearrangement links TRBV15 to TRBJ2-2, with 7 bases aligning to TRBD2. The CDR3 runs to 15 residues. Per germline, CDR1 LNHNV and CDR2 YYDKDF (reference sequence). With V trimmed by 1 base and J by 6 bases, 5 bases remained unmatched. CDR3 in DNA: TGTGCCACCAGCAGAGCGGGAGGACGGGCCGGGGAGCTGTTTTTT. Protein sequence: CATSRAGGRAGELFF. The full variable domain, completed using reference TRBV15 and TRBJ2-2, is DAMVIQNPRYQVTQFGKPVTLSCSQTLNHNVMYWYQQKSSQAPKLLFHYYDKDFNNEADTPDNFQSRRPNTSFCFLDIRSPGLGDTAMYLCATSRAGGRAGELFFGEGSRLTVL.

This clone was found a few times. This chain uses TRBV6-5 with TRBJ2-1; TRBD1 matches at 9 bases. Germline V lookup: CDR1 MNHEY, CDR2 SVGAGI. Germline trimming cut 0 bases from V and 4 bases from J; bases unmatched to any gene: 1. This CDR3 is 15 amino acids long. Here the CDR3 DNA reads TGTGCCAGCAGTTACTCGGGACAGGGATACAATGAGCAGTTCTTC. This gives the protein CASSYSGQGYNEQFF.

The chain couples TRBV20-1 to TRBJ2-7; a possible D gene is TRBD1 (6 bases). There are 11 residues in the CDR3. V was trimmed by 1 base and J by 5 bases, leaving 6 bases between them. Germline lookup yields CDR1 DFQATT and CDR2 SNEGSKA (reference sequence). CDR3: CSARGQDEQYF. The CDR3 DNA reads as TGCAGTGCTAGAGGACAGGACGAGCAGTACTTC.

This clone was seen a handful of times. The chain employs TRBV11-1 and TRBJ2-3; 7 positions agree with TRBD2. The V gene end was trimmed by 3 bases and the J gene end by 4 bases; junction bases not matched to a gene: 4. The CDR3 spans 14 residues. Looked up from germline, CDR1 is SGHAT and CDR2 is FQDESV (reference sequence). DNA for the CDR3: TGTGCCAGCAGCTTGGGAGGGAGTGCAGATACGCAGTATTTT. Its translation is CASSLGGSADTQYF. Based on the CDR3 plus reference TRBV11-1 and TRBJ2-3, the full variable domain is EAEVAQSPRYKITEKSQAVAFWCDPISGHATLYWYRQILGQGPELLVQFQDESVVDDSQLPKDRFSAERLKGVDSTLKIQPAELGDSAMYLCASSLGGSADTQYFGPGTRLTVL.

Only a few counts were recorded for this clone. The genes are TRBV29-1 and TRBJ1-1; no firm D call. V gave up 4 bases and J gave up 1 base, with 7 bases separating them. The germline CDR1 and CDR2 sequences are SQVTM and ANQGSEA. The CDR3 spans 12 residues. The CDR3 region has the DNA TGCAGCGTTGTACAGTCGAACACTGAAGCTTTCTTT. Its protein product is CSVVQSNTEAFF.

V gene TRBV30 combines with J gene TRBJ2-7; 8 positions match TRBD2. CDR1 and CDR2 (germline): GTSNPN, SVGIG (reference sequence). Trimming took 3 bases from V and 7 from J; bases not matched to a gene: 11. This CDR3 spans 14 amino acids. Here the CDR3 reads CAWRLAGPVREQYF. CDR3 in DNA: TGTGCCTGGAGATTAGCGGGACCCGTTAGGGAGCAGTACTTC.

This chain joins TRBV7-2 and TRBJ1-5; possibly TRBD1 for D (5 bases). The germline V and J ends were trimmed by 3 bases and 5 bases, with 5 bases remaining between them. Germline V gives CDR1 SGHTA, CDR2 FQGNSA. The CDR3 runs to 12 residues. In DNA form, the CDR3 reads TGTGCCAGCAGCTTCAGGGATCAGCCCCAGCATTTT. The encoded protein is CASSFRDQPQHF.

The V and J genes are TRBV4-1 and TRBJ1-1, with 12 bases that match TRBD1. In germline, CDR1 is MGHRA, CDR2 YSYEKL. The CDR3 runs to 17 residues. V was clipped by 4 bases and J by 0 bases; unmatched bases: 6. CDR3 protein: CASSRGTGGRMNTEAFF. The DNA of the CDR3 is TGCGCCAGCAGCCGGGGGACAGGGGGCCGAATGAACACTGAAGCTTTCTTT.

The CDR3 spells CASSRGLRGYEQYF. The CDR3 bases are TGTGCCAGCAGCCGGGGGCTCCGGGGATACGAGCAGTACTTC. The rearrangement links TRBV14 to TRBJ2-7, with D maybe TRBD1 (6 bases). This CDR3 has 14 residues. V dropped 4 bases and J dropped 4 bases, with 14 bases sitting between them. Germline assignment: CDR1 SGHDN and CDR2 FVKESK.

The genes are TRBV7-3 and TRBJ2-7; possibly TRBD1 for D (6 bases). From germline, CDR1 is SGHTA and CDR2 FQGTGA. The V gene lost 5 bases and the J gene lost 1 base, with 15 bases spanning the gap. The CDR3 has 15 residues. The CDR3 is CASSLGQGLSYEQYF. The CDR3, as DNA: TGTGCCAGCAGCCTGGGGCAGGGGTTGTCCTACGAGCAGTACTTC.